This T cell receptor (beta chain) was found in a study of T-cell reconstitution after alpha-beta-depleted transplantation in children. The CDR3 runs to 13 residues. Between the trimmed V and J ends, which lost 5 bases and 13 bases, there was a span of 18 bases. Looked up from germline, CDR1 is LGHNA and CDR2 is YNFKEQ. Preparation of the TCRbeta library used unique molecular identifiers. TCRdb passed the PCR reads through MiXCR, listing each CDR3 protein once. The table shows 500,000 to 750,000 distinct CDR3 sequences, with under 15% occurring only once. V usage is TRBV4-2 and J usage is TRBJ2-1; a weak D match, TRBD2 (5 bases). The TCR comes from a male patient between 10 and 17 years old who had a stem cell transplant for acute myeloid leukemia, so the T cells may come from the graft donor. The sample was PBMCs, mostly from graft donor cells, taken 360 days after TCRalphabeta/CD19-depleted stem cell transplant. Here the CDR3 reads CASSITGNPFQFF. CDR3 sequence (DNA): TGTGCCAGCAGCATCACGGGGAATCCGTTCCAGTTCTTC.